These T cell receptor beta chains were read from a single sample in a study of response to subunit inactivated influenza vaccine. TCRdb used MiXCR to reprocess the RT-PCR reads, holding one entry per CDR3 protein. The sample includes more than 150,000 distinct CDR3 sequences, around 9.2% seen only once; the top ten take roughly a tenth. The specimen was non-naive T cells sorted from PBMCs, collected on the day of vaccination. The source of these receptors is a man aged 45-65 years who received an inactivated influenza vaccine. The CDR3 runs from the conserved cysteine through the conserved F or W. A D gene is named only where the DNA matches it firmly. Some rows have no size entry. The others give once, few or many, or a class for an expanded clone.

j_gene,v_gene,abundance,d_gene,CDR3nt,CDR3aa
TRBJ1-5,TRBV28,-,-,TGTGCCAGCAGTTTATCGAACAACAATCAGCCCCAGCATTTT,CASSLSNNNQPQHF
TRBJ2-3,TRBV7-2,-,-,TGTGCCAGCAGCGAGCGCCTGGCGCAGTATTTT,CASSERLAQYF
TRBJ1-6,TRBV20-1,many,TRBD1,TGCAGTGCTAGCTATACAGGGGGCGGAGGGTCACCCCTCCACTTT,CSASYTGGGGSPLHF
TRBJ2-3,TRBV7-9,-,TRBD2,TGTGCCAGCAGCATGACTAGCGGGAGCACAGATACGCAGTATTTT,CASSMTSGSTDTQYF
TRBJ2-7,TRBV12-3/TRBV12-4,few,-,TGTGCCAGCACTCGGACGGGGCCTCGCCACGAGCAGTACTTC,CASTRTGPRHEQYF
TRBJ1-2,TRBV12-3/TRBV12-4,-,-,TGTGCCAGCAGTTTAGGCCCGGACAGAGGCTATGGCTACACCTTC,CASSLGPDRGYGYTF
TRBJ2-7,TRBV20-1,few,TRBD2,TGCAGTGCTAGTCCTAGCGGGAGTTCCCATACCCCCTACGAGCAGTACTTC,CSASPSGSSHTPYEQYF
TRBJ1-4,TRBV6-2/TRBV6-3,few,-,TGTGCCAGCAGTTCATCCGGGACTTCGAATGAAAAACTGTTTTTT,CASSSSGTSNEKLFF
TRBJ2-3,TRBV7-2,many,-,TGTGCCAGCAGCTTAGCCAAAGGGTATGGCGATACGCAGTATTTT,CASSLAKGYGDTQYF
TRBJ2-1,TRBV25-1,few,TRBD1,TGTGCCAGCAGCCCTGGACAGGGTCCCTACAATGAGCAGTTCTTC,CASSPGQGPYNEQFF
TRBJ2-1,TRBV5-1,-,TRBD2,TGCGCCAGCAGCTTGGGACGGGAGGGCCTTGATGAGCAGTTCTTC,CASSLGREGLDEQFF
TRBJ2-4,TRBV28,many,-,TGTGCCAGCAGCGGGCCCTCTCGGGACGGAGGAAACATTCAGTACTTC,CASSGPSRDGGNIQYF
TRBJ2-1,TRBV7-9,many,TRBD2,TGTGCCAGCAGCTTCACTAGCGGGGGGCTCAATGAGCAGTTCTTC,CASSFTSGGLNEQFF
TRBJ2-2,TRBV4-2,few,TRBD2,TGTGCCAGCAGCCAACCGTTGGGACTAGCGGGGGCCGGGGAGCTGTTTTTT,CASSQPLGLAGAGELFF
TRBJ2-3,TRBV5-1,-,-,TGCGCCAGCAGCTTGGAGGGGCTAAATACGCAGTATTTT,CASSLEGLNTQYF
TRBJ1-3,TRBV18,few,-,TGTGCCAGCTCACCCCAATACAGCTCTGGAAACACCATATATTTT,CASSPQYSSGNTIYF
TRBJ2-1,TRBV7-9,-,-,TGTGCCAGCAGCGCAATCGGGCGTTCCTCCTACAATGAGCAGTTCTTC,CASSAIGRSSYNEQFF
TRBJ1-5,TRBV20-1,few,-,TGCAGTGCCGGGGAAGGAGTCAATCAGCCCCAGCATTTT,CSAGEGVNQPQHF
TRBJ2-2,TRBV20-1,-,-,TGCAGTGCTAGAGATCCAAGGGTCGGAGGGACCGGGGAGCTGTTTTTT,CSARDPRVGGTGELFF
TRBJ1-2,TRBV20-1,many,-,TGCAGTGCTTATGCACCGGACTATGGCTACACCTTC,CSAYAPDYGYTF
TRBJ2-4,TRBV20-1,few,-,TGCAGCACCGGGTCCACTCGGAACATTCAGTACTTC,CSTGSTRNIQYF
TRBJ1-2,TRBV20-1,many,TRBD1,TGCAGTGCGCGTACAGGGGCCGACTATGGCTACACCTTC,CSARTGADYGYTF
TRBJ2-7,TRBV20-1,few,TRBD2,TGCAGTGCCCCTTTGATGGGAGGGGTCTACGAGCAGTACTTC,CSAPLMGGVYEQYF
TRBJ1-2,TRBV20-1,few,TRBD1,TGCAGTGCCTACCGGGACAGGGGTCGATTCTATGGCTACACCTTC,CSAYRDRGRFYGYTF
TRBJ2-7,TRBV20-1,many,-,TGCAGTGCTAGAGATCTCCGTGGCCTCTACGAGCAGTACTTC,CSARDLRGLYEQYF
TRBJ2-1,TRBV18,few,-,TGTGCCAGCTCACCAAGACAGAACTCCTACAATGAGCAGTTCTTC,CASSPRQNSYNEQFF
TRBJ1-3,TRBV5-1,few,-,TGCGCCAGCAGCTCCGCTACAGGCTCTGGAAACACCATATATTTT,CASSSATGSGNTIYF
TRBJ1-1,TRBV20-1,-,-,TGCAGTGCTAGAGATCCCGACCAACTTGAAGCTTTCTTT,CSARDPDQLEAFF
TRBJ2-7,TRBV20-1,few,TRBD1,TGCAGTGCTATGACCGGGACAGGCTCGACGAGGCAGTACTTC,CSAMTGTGSTRQYF
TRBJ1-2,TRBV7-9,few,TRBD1,TGTGCCAGCAGCCTCGGGACAGGGCCTAACTATGGCTACACCTTC,CASSLGTGPNYGYTF
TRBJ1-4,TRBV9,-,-,TGTGCCAGCAGCGTAGACGGGAACCTTGCAACTAATGAAAAACTGTTTTTT,CASSVDGNLATNEKLFF
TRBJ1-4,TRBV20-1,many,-,TGCAGTGCCGCCTACAGGGCGGGGGAAAAACTGTTTTTT,CSAAYRAGEKLFF
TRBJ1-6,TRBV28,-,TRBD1,TGTGCCAGCAGTAGGGACAGTAATTCACCCCTCCACTTT,CASSRDSNSPLHF
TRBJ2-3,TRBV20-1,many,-,TGCAGTGCTAGCCAGGCATCTAGCACAGATACGCAGTATTTT,CSASQASSTDTQYF
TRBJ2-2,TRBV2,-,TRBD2,TGTGCCAGCGTCGGTAGCGGGGGGCGGGTCACCGGGGAGCTGTTTTTT,CASVGSGGRVTGELFF
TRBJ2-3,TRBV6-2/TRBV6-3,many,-,TGTGCCAGCAGTTACCGACGGACAGCCACAGATACGCAGTATTTT,CASSYRRTATDTQYF
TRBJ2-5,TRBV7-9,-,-,TGTGCCAGCATCCCGGCCACAGGGTCGCTGTGGGAGACCCAGTACTTC,CASIPATGSLWETQYF
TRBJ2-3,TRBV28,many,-,TGTGCCAGCAGTTTAATAGACAGCCGCACAGATACGCAGTATTTT,CASSLIDSRTDTQYF
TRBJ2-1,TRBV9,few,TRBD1,TGTGCCAGCAGCGCTCGACAGGGGATCGTCGATGAGCAGTTCTTC,CASSARQGIVDEQFF
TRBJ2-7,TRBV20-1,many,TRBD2,TGCAGTGTCAGACTAGCGTACGCCTACGAGCAGTACTTC,CSVRLAYAYEQYF
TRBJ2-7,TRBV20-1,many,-,TGCAGTGCAATTGACGGGGGGCAACCTTCCTACGAGCAGTACTTC,CSAIDGGQPSYEQYF
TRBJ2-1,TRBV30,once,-,TGTGCCTGGAGTAAAGTTAACAGGAGCTACAATGAGCAGTTCTTC,CAWSKVNRSYNEQFF
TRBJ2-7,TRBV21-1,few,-,TGTGCCAGCACCCTACAGGGGCTAGGGCGATTCCGCTACGAGCAGTACTTC,CASTLQGLGRFRYEQYF
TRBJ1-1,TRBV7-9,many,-,TGTGCCAGCAGGCCACTTGAAGCTTTCTTT,CASRPLEAFF
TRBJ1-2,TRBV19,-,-,TGTGCCAGTAAGGAGGTTAACTATGGCTACACCTTC,CASKEVNYGYTF
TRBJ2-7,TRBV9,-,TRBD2,TGTGCCAGCAGCTCGGTAGCGGGAGGGCTCGGCGAGCAGTACTTC,CASSSVAGGLGEQYF
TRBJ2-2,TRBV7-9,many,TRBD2,TGTGCCAGCAGCCAGGGACTAGCGGGAGCCGGGGAGCTGTTTTTT,CASSQGLAGAGELFF
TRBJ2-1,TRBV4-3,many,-,TGCGCCAGCAGCCAAGCCCACTCAGGCCTGTACAATGAGCAGTTCTTC,CASSQAHSGLYNEQFF
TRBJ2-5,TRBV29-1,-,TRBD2,TGCAGCGGTGGTGGGGCTAGCGGAGGTGGGACCCAGTACTTC,CSGGGASGGGTQYF
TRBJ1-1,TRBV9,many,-,TGTGCCAGCAGCGTAGGTCAGGGCACTGAAGCTTTCTTT,CASSVGQGTEAFF